A selection of T cell receptor beta chains follows, all from one sample in a study of cytomegalovirus exposure and HLA in healthy donors. The method was immunoSEQ multiplex PCR; TCRdb's version includes in-frame clones alone and lacks a portion of them. The repertoire holds 150,000 to 200,000 clones, with 70% to 90% as singletons. What was sequenced was PBMCs. The receptors were sampled from a male donor in good health and CMV-seronegative. The conserved cysteine and the conserved F or W are not part of the CDR3 here. The order of the fields is CDR3 length, clone size, V gene, CDR3 protein. Size is stated for part of the rows, as once, few or many counts, or as a class when the clone is expanded.

12 | NA | TRBV29-1 | SVTSGGGYNEQF
11 | NA | TRBV30 | AWSSGGNYGYP
13 | NA | TRBV7-6 | ASSSGQGVSTEAF
13 | NA | TRBV6-1 | ASIPRAHTLDGYP
12 | NA | TRBV28 | ASSLDRATGELF
13 | few | TRBV7-3 | ASSLGTSGYNEQF
15 | NA | TRBV7-9 | ASSSYANPDRAYEQY
12 | NA | TRBV2 | ASIPGGREEKLF
13 | once | TRBV27 | ASRLRTGPSYEQY
13 | few | TRBV19 | ASSPQGQLNTEAF
12 | once | TRBV28 | ASKGAGQAETQY
14 | NA | TRBV6-7 | ASSQSLGGGTDTQY
13 | NA | TRBV7-2 | ASSFFTGGNSPLH
11 | few | TRBV18 | ASSPRVGEKLF
14 | NA | TRBV5-1 | ASSVGGKPSYNEQF
13 | NA | TRBV6-6 | ASSYQTGAGDTQY
14 | NA | TRBV9 | ASSVGSGYSYNEQF
13 | NA | TRBV13 | ASSTPGEGDEKLF
15 | NA | TRBV29-1 | SVEGSRVAGPTDTQY
12 | NA | TRBV5-6 | ASSLATGGNGAF
13 | NA | TRBV11-1 | ASSYPGQGLWGYT
17 | NA | TRBV4-2 | ASSQDSGRGRTYNSPLH
13 | NA | TRBV5-4 | ASSSTGASRYEQY
10 | NA | TRBV27 | ASSSRSYEQY
11 | NA | TRBV19 | ASRNRGQETQY
11 | NA | TRBV19 | ASSPTETDTQY
9 | NA | TRBV20-1 | SAHMQETQY
13 | NA | TRBV6-5 | ASSPGLVHTGELF
13 | NA | TRBV5-8 | ASSSVQPGTDTQY
14 | few | TRBV4-2 | ASSQDASGGPYEQY
15 | once | TRBV10-3 | AIRGLAGGLKAGELF
9 | NA | TRBV28 | ASGPGDEQF
13 | NA | TRBV6-4 | ASSDEGTNTGELF
13 | few | TRBV19 | ASSIQRQGNQPQH
14 | NA | TRBV5-1 | ASSIRQGQNAGELF
12 | NA | TRBV30 | AWRLPGQVNEQY